The rows below give T cell receptor beta chains drawn from one sample of a study of beta chain features in type 1 diabetes. The data were produced by immunoSEQ multiplex PCR, yet TCRdb's version contains in-frame clones alone and is incomplete. Of 300,000 or so clones listed, roughly 8% are singletons. The sequencing sample was made of central memory CD4+ T cells from blood. Source of these receptors: a woman under 30 in good health. CDR3s leave out the opening cysteine and the closing phenylalanine or tryptophan. The size entry is marked missing in some rows and otherwise reads once, few, many or a size class.

j_call,clone_size,v_call,cdr3_aa
TRBJ2-5,NA,TRBV5-6,ASSLDLAGGPLFETQY
TRBJ2-1,few,TRBV9,ASSFRADSYNEQF
TRBJ2-1,NA,TRBV11-1,ASSTRASPRNEQF
TRBJ1-1,few,TRBV2,ASGRGLLTEAF
TRBJ2-2,few,TRBV7-9,ASSLAYTGELF
TRBJ2-3,NA,TRBV5-4,ASSLESDTQY
TRBJ2-1,NA,TRBV4-2,ASSQDGTLNEQF
TRBJ2-7,few,TRBV15,ATSRDKWDEQY
TRBJ2-7,few,TRBV5-5,ASSFEWQGAFYEQY
TRBJ2-3,few,TRBV4-1,ASSQERSAGGLDTQY
TRBJ2-7,NA,TRBV9,ASSRTGALNHEQY
TRBJ2-1,NA,TRBV7-2,ASSLSSGSGNNEQF
NA,few,TRBV27,ASSLRPGEPEQY
TRBJ1-2,NA,TRBV15,ATSSANRGWGYGYT
TRBJ2-2,few,TRBV7-2,ASSSDAVGPHTGELF
TRBJ2-3,few,TRBV13,ASSAGRSSGRSSSTDTQY
TRBJ2-6,few,TRBV7-9,ASSAGISGANVLT
TRBJ2-1,NA,TRBV15,ATSRDGGTSGRAKQF
TRBJ2-7,few,TRBV18,ASSQTGGYHEQY
TRBJ2-1,few,TRBV4-1,ASSQVNLISYNEQF
TRBJ2-2,NA,TRBV29-1,SVGLWGPTGELF
TRBJ2-3,NA,TRBV4-2,ASSQDSGGDTQY
TRBJ1-5,NA,TRBV7-2,ASSSYPTGLAVKPQH